These 9 T cell receptor beta chains were sequenced from one sample in a study of post-analysis software for immune sequencing data. Study results and caveats: Five or six TRBV segments were significantly more frequent in patients than in controls. TRBV5-6, TRBV5-1 and TRBV20-1 were among these segments.

Libraries were made from TCR beta cDNA, and they carried unique molecular identifiers. TCRdb independently ran MiXCR on the PCR reads; one entry per CDR3 protein. This table has approximately 460,000 distinct CDR3 sequences, over 35% appearing once. These receptors lack a known antigen. The sample consisted of blood. These receptors all come from a girl aged 5-17 years with multiple sclerosis.

This clonotype has only a few counts. DNA of the CDR3: TGCAGCGTTGAAGGGACAGGGATGGTCAATGAGCAGTTCTTC. This codes for CSVEGTGMVNEQFF. The chain links TRBV29-1 to TRBJ2-1; 8 bases agree with TRBD1. Per the germline V gene, CDR1 is SQVTM and CDR2 is ANQGSEA. CDR3 length: 14 amino acids. The ends lost 1 base at V and 6 bases at J; junction bases unmatched: 5.

A few counts support this clonotype. The J gene is TRBJ1-2, the V gene TRBV20-1; tentative D call: TRBD1 (6 bases). CDR3 size: 13 residues. The germline V gene encodes CDR1 DFQATT and CDR2 SNEGSKA (reference sequence). The V end was cut by 3 bases, the J end by 5 bases, with 13 bases between. CDR3 sequence: CSASSGEKYGYTF. CDR3 bases: TGCAGTGCTAGTTCAGGGGAAAAGTATGGCTACACCTTC.

The rearrangement joins TRBV5-1 to TRBJ1-1, with D tentatively TRBD1 (6 bases). Trimming stripped 0 bases from V and 11 bases from J, with 14 bases between. Germline V gene sequence: CDR1 SGHRS, CDR2 YFSETQ. There are 13 residues in the CDR3. CDR3: CASSLERGLRAFF. The CDR3 nucleotides read TGCGCCAGCAGCTTGGAACGGGGGCTTCGGGCTTTCTTT.

This clonotype was seen a handful of times. The chain carries TRBV20-1 and TRBJ2-3; possible D gene TRBD2, 5 bases. This CDR3 is built from 14 residues. From germline, CDR1 is DFQATT and CDR2 SNEGSKA (reference sequence). V lost 4 bases to trimming and J lost 6 bases, with 17 bases between them. This CDR3 is CSATPGGRLDTQYF. CDR3 bases: TGCAGTGCTACCCCGGGTGGGAGACTTGATACGCAGTATTTT.

This clonotype was counted between two and nine times. The chain joins TRBV7-2 to TRBJ2-4; D possibly corresponds to TRBD2 (6 bases). The CDR3 has 17 residues. The germline V gene encodes CDR1 SGHTA and CDR2 FQGNSA. V lost 5 bases and J lost 3, with 20 bases in between. The CDR3 sequence is CASSPSWVGGVKNIQYF. CDR3 DNA sequence: TGTGCCAGCAGCCCGAGTTGGGTGGGGGGAGTCAAAAACATTCAGTACTTC.

This clonotype occurred a few times. The genes are TRBV12-3 or TRBV12-4 and TRBJ2-3; the D is unclear. The CDR3 covers 14 residues. The V gene lost 6 bases and the J gene lost 1 base, with 11 bases spanning the gap. The CDR3 sequence: CASRRDYGTDTQYF. The CDR3 coding sequence is TGTGCCAGCAGGCGAGATTATGGCACAGATACGCAGTATTTT.

The rearrangement uses TRBV7-8 and TRBJ2-7; 10 positions match TRBD2. Germline CDR1 is SGHVS and CDR2 is FQNEAQ. This CDR3 spans 17 amino acids. Trimming at V came to 6 bases and at J to 5 bases, leaving 16 bases not matched to a gene. CDR3 sequence reads: CASSSQLLAGDRHEQYF. The CDR3 nucleotides are TGTGCCAGCAGTTCCCAGCTTCTAGCGGGAGACAGGCACGAGCAGTACTTC.

The rearrangement links TRBV5-1 to TRBJ2-7; 12 bases fit TRBD2. The germline V gene encodes CDR1 SGHRS and CDR2 YFSETQ. V lost 1 base, J lost 6 bases, and 5 bases stayed unmatched. The CDR3 is 15 residues long. CDR3 loop: CASSLPSGRAGEQYF. In DNA, the CDR3 is TGCGCCAGCAGCTTGCCTAGCGGGAGGGCAGGCGAGCAGTACTTC.

This clonotype occurred a few times. V is TRBV5-1 and J is TRBJ2-1, with no clear D. Germline V gene sequence: CDR1 SGHRS, CDR2 YFSETQ. Trimming took off 0 bases at V and 5 bases at J, with 9 bases between the two ends. CDR3 size: 14 residues. The chain's CDR3 is CASSLARSDNEQFF. DNA for the CDR3: TGCGCCAGCAGCTTGGCTAGGAGTGACAATGAGCAGTTCTTC.